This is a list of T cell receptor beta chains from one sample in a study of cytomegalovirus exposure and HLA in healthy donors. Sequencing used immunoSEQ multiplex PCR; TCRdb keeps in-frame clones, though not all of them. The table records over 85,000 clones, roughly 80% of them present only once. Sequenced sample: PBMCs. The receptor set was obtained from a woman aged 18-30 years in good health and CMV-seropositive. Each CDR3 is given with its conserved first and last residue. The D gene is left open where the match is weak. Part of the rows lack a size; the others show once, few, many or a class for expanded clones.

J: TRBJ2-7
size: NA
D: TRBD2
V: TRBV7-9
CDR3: CASSQWGGYEQYF
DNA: TGTGCCAGCAGTCAGTGGGGGGGCTACGAGCAGTACTTC

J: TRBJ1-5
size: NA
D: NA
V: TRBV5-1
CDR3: CANSFLCQPQHF
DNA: TGCGCCAACAGCTTTTTATGTCAGCCCCAGCATTTT

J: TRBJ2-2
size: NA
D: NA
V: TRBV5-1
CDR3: CASSLGQRSTGELFF
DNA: TGCGCCAGCAGCTTAGGACAGAGGAGCACCGGGGAGCTGTTTTTT

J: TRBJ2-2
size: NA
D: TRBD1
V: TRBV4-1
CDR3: CASAERAGGTTGELFF
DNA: TGCGCCAGCGCGGAGCGAGCAGGGGGTACCACCGGGGAGCTGTTTTTT

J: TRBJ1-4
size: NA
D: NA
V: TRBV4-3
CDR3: CASSQDRSTNEKLFF
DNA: TGCGCCAGCAGCCAAGACAGATCAACTAATGAAAAACTGTTTTTT

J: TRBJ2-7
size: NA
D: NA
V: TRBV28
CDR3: CASSSTDGGLRREQYF
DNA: TGTGCCAGCAGCTCAACGGACGGAGGCCTGAGGCGCGAGCAGTACTTC

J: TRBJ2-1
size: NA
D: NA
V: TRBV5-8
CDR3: CASSPDWSSYNEQFF
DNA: TGTGCCAGCAGCCCCGACTGGAGCTCCTACAATGAGCAGTTCTTC

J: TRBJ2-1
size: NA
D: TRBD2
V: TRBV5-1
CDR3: CASGTQSGGYNEQFF
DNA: TGCGCCAGCGGAACTCAAAGCGGGGGTTACAATGAGCAGTTCTTC

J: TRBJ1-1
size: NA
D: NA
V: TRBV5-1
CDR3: CASSFTAGEAFF
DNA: TGCGCCAGCAGCTTTACGGCAGGGGAAGCTTTCTTT

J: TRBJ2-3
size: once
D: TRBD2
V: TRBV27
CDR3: CASSLRGGIITDTQYF
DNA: TGTGCCAGCAGCCTACGCGGGGGGATTATCACAGATACGCAGTATTTT

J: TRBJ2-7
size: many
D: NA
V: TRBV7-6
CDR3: CASSPQPAGAYEQYF
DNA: TGTGCCAGCAGCCCCCAGCCTGCAGGGGCCTACGAGCAGTACTTC

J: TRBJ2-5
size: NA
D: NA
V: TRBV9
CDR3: CASSGRGETQYF
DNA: TGTGCCAGCAGCGGGCGCGGGGAGACCCAGTACTTC

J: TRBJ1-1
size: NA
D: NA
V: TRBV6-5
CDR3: CASSYGVQGRLGEAFF
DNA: TGTGCCAGCAGTTACGGCGTGCAGGGGCGCTTAGGTGAAGCTTTCTTT

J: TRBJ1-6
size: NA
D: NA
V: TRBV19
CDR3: CASTEARGGSPLHF
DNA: TGTGCCAGTACCGAAGCTAGGGGTGGTTCACCCCTCCACTTT

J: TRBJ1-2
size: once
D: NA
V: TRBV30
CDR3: CAWSRDTYGYTF
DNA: TGTGCCTGGAGCAGGGACACTTATGGCTACACCTTC

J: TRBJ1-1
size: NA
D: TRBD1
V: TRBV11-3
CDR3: CASSQGVGTEAFF
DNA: TGTGCCAGCAGCCAGGGGGTAGGCACTGAAGCTTTCTTT

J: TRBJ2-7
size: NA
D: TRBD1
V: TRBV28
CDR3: CASRGSFGTGGNYEQYF
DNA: TGTGCCAGCAGGGGGTCTTTTGGGACAGGGGGCAACTACGAGCAGTACTTC

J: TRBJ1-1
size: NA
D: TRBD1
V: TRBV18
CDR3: CASSLRQGLTEAFF
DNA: TGTGCCAGCTCACTGCGACAGGGTTTGACTGAAGCTTTCTTT

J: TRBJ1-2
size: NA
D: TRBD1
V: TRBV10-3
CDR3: CAISEDRGYGYTF
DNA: TGTGCCATCAGTGAGGACAGGGGCTATGGCTACACCTTC

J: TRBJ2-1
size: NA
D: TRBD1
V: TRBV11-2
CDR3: CASRDRDSLYNEQFF
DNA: TGTGCCAGCCGGGACCGGGACAGCCTCTACAATGAGCAGTTCTTC

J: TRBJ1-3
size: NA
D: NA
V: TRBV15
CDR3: CATSRDRGGGNTIYF
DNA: TGTGCCACCAGCAGAGATCGGGGGGGAGGAAACACCATATATTTT

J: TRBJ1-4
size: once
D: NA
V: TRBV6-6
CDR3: CASSLGGHDEKLFF
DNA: TGTGCCAGCAGTTTGGGTGGGCATGATGAAAAACTGTTTTTT

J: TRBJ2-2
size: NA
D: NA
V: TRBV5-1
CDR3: CASTWAVAGELFF
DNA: TGCGCCAGCACCTGGGCTGTGGCCGGGGAGCTGTTTTTT

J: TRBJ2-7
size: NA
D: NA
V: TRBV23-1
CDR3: CASSHQDSRNKEGCEQYF
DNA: TGCGCCAGCAGTCATCAGGACAGCAGAAATAAGGAAGGATGCGAGCAGTACTTC

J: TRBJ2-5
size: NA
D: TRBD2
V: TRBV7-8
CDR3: CASSLTPMASGGAGETQYF
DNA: TGTGCCAGCAGCTTAACCCCGATGGCTAGCGGGGGGGCCGGGGAGACCCAGTACTTC

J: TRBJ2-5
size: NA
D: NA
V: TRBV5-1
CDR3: CASSLRSEETQYF
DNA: TGCGCCAGCAGCTTGAGGTCGGAGGAGACCCAGTACTTC

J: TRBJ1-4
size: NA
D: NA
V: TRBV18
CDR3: CASSLAPSGEANEKLFF
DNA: TGTGCCAGCTCACTCGCGCCCTCCGGGGAGGCTAATGAAAAACTGTTTTTT

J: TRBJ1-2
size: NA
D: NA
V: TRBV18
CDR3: CASSRDREADGYTF
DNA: TGTGCCAGCTCACGGGATCGGGAGGCTGATGGCTACACCTTC

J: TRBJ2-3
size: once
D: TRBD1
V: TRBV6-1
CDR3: CASSESLQGATQYF
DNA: TGTGCCAGCAGTGAGAGCTTACAGGGGGCGACGCAGTATTTT

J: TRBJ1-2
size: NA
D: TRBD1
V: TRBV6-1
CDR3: CASLDRRLSLYGYTF
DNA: TGTGCCAGCCTGGACAGGAGATTATCCCTCTATGGCTACACCTTC

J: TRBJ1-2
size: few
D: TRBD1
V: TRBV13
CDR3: CASSTRTGYGYTF
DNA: TGTGCCAGCAGTACTAGGACAGGGTATGGCTACACCTTC

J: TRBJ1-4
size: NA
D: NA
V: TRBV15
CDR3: CATSRGGGTDEKLFF
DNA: TGTGCCACCAGCAGAGGTGGAGGGACGGATGAAAAACTGTTTTTT

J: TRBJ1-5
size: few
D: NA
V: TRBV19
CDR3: CASRDIYSNQPQHF
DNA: TGTGCCAGCAGGGACATTTATAGCAATCAGCCCCAGCATTTT

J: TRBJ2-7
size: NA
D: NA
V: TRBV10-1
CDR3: CASSDTPVEQYF
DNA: TGCGCCAGCAGTGATACCCCGGTCGAGCAGTACTTC

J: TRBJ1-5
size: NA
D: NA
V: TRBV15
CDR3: CATSRDYRTEQPQHF
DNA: TGTGCCACCAGCAGAGATTATAGGACTGAACAGCCCCAGCATTTT

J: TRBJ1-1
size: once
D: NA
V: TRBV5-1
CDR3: CASSLAPGSTEAFF
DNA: TGCGCCAGCAGCTTGGCCCCGGGGAGCACTGAAGCTTTCTTT

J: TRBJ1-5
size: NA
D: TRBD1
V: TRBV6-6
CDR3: CASSLGTGGQPQHF
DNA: TGTGCCAGCAGTCTCGGGACAGGGGGACAGCCCCAGCATTTT

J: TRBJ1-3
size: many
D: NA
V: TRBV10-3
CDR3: CAIRPSSGNTIYF
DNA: TGTGCCATCAGGCCGAGCTCTGGAAACACCATATATTTT